Listed below are T cell receptor beta chains from one sample, sequenced in a study of cytomegalovirus exposure and HLA in healthy donors. Profiling relied on immunoSEQ multiplex PCR, and the TCRdb table lists in-frame clones only, not all of them. The sample lists tens of thousands of clones, around 94% occurring once. Sequencing was performed on PBMCs. Every receptor here comes from a woman in her late teens or twenties in good health and CMV-seropositive. Both conserved end residues are part of each CDR3. Each record gives: J gene, V gene, D gene, clone size, CDR3 protein, CDR3 DNA. A D gene is named only where the DNA matches it firmly. Size values are once, few and many counts, or a class for expanded clones, and some rows have none.

j_gene: TRBJ2-5
v_gene: TRBV7-2
d_gene: TRBD2
abundance: once
CDR3aa: CASSSRTSGGYF
CDR3nt: TGTGCCAGCAGCTCGCGGACTAGCGGGGGTTACTTC

j_gene: TRBJ2-7
v_gene: TRBV18
d_gene: NA
abundance: NA
CDR3aa: CASSPTRGYEQYF
CDR3nt: TGTGCCAGCTCACCCACCAGGGGATACGAGCAGTACTTC

j_gene: TRBJ2-4
v_gene: TRBV9
d_gene: TRBD1
abundance: NA
CDR3aa: CASSPGTGSNIQYF
CDR3nt: TGTGCCAGCAGCCCGGGGACAGGGTCAAACATTCAGTACTTC

j_gene: TRBJ2-5
v_gene: TRBV4-1
d_gene: TRBD2
abundance: NA
CDR3aa: CASSVSSGGSQETQYF
CDR3nt: TGCGCCAGCAGCGTATCTAGCGGGGGGTCCCAAGAGACCCAGTACTTC

j_gene: TRBJ2-3
v_gene: TRBV27
d_gene: TRBD2
abundance: NA
CDR3aa: CASSGILAGGATDTQYF
CDR3nt: TGTGCCAGCAGTGGAATACTAGCGGGAGGCGCCACAGATACGCAGTATTTT

j_gene: TRBJ1-6
v_gene: TRBV21-1
d_gene: NA
abundance: NA
CDR3aa: CASSKEITDRDPNSPLHF
CDR3nt: TGTGCCAGCAGCAAAGAAATAACGGACAGGGATCCTAATTCACCCCTCCACTTT

j_gene: TRBJ1-6
v_gene: TRBV7-3
d_gene: TRBD1
abundance: NA
CDR3aa: CASRADRGPNSPLHF
CDR3nt: TGTGCCAGCAGAGCCGACAGGGGGCCTAATTCACCCCTCCACTTT

j_gene: TRBJ1-2
v_gene: TRBV28
d_gene: TRBD1
abundance: NA
CDR3aa: CASSLKTGGLYGYTF
CDR3nt: TGTGCCAGCAGTCTAAAGACAGGGGGCCTCTATGGCTACACCTTC

j_gene: TRBJ2-1
v_gene: TRBV18
d_gene: NA
abundance: few
CDR3aa: CASSRNPGHRYNEQFF
CDR3nt: TGTGCCAGCTCACGAAATCCGGGACACCGTTACAATGAGCAGTTCTTC

j_gene: TRBJ2-2
v_gene: TRBV13
d_gene: TRBD2
abundance: NA
CDR3aa: CASSLVASGTNTGELFF
CDR3nt: TGTGCCAGCAGCTTAGTGGCTAGCGGGACGAACACCGGGGAGCTGTTTTTT

j_gene: TRBJ1-1
v_gene: TRBV29-1
d_gene: NA
abundance: NA
CDR3aa: CSVVRLLGTEAFF
CDR3nt: TGCAGCGTTGTGAGACTACTGGGCACTGAAGCTTTCTTT

j_gene: TRBJ1-2
v_gene: TRBV13
d_gene: TRBD1
abundance: large
CDR3aa: CASSGIPGQFAGYTF
CDR3nt: TGTGCCAGCAGCGGAATTCCGGGACAGTTTGCTGGCTACACCTTC

j_gene: TRBJ1-2
v_gene: TRBV6-6
d_gene: TRBD1
abundance: NA
CDR3aa: CASSYGQGGYTF
CDR3nt: TGTGCCAGCAGTTACGGACAGGGAGGCTACACCTTC

j_gene: TRBJ2-4
v_gene: TRBV28
d_gene: NA
abundance: once
CDR3aa: CASSQRSRGDIQYF
CDR3nt: TGTGCCAGCAGTCAACGAAGCAGGGGGGACATTCAGTACTTC

j_gene: TRBJ2-7
v_gene: TRBV2
d_gene: NA
abundance: NA
CDR3aa: CASKGEPYEQYF
CDR3nt: TGTGCCAGCAAAGGGGAACCCTACGAGCAGTACTTC

j_gene: TRBJ1-2
v_gene: TRBV5-1
d_gene: TRBD1
abundance: NA
CDR3aa: CASRDRASIRNGYTF
CDR3nt: TGCGCCAGCCGGGACAGGGCATCGATCAGGAATGGCTACACCTTC

j_gene: TRBJ2-7
v_gene: TRBV13
d_gene: TRBD2
abundance: NA
CDR3aa: CASSPGTSGGISYEQYF
CDR3nt: TGTGCCAGCAGCCCGGGGACTAGCGGGGGAATCTCCTACGAGCAGTACTTC

j_gene: TRBJ1-5
v_gene: TRBV28
d_gene: NA
abundance: once
CDR3aa: CASSSPGRGSNQPQHF
CDR3nt: TGTGCCAGCAGTTCCCCCGGCAGGGGCTCCAATCAGCCCCAGCATTTT

j_gene: TRBJ2-5
v_gene: TRBV18
d_gene: TRBD1
abundance: NA
CDR3aa: CASSTPKGQAVTQYF
CDR3nt: TGTGCCAGCTCCACACCCAAGGGACAGGCCGTGACCCAGTACTTC

j_gene: TRBJ1-4
v_gene: TRBV11-2
d_gene: NA
abundance: NA
CDR3aa: CASSLTGQGSEKLFF
CDR3nt: TGTGCCAGCAGCTTAACGGGTCAGGGTAGTGAAAAACTGTTTTTT

j_gene: TRBJ1-1
v_gene: TRBV7-6
d_gene: TRBD1
abundance: NA
CDR3aa: CASSQKTGGMNTEAFF
CDR3nt: TGTGCCAGCAGCCAAAAGACAGGGGGGATGAACACTGAAGCTTTCTTT

j_gene: TRBJ2-1
v_gene: TRBV7-8
d_gene: TRBD2
abundance: NA
CDR3aa: CASSSTLPGGDNEQFF
CDR3nt: TGTGCCAGCAGCTCTACCCTACCGGGGGGAGACAATGAGCAGTTCTTC

j_gene: TRBJ2-7
v_gene: TRBV4-1
d_gene: NA
abundance: NA
CDR3aa: CASSHPGQSYEQYF
CDR3nt: TGCGCCAGCAGCCATCCCGGTCAATCCTACGAGCAGTACTTC

j_gene: TRBJ2-5
v_gene: TRBV6-6
d_gene: TRBD1
abundance: NA
CDR3aa: CASSNDRGEETQYF
CDR3nt: TGTGCCAGCAGCAACGACAGGGGAGAAGAGACCCAGTACTTC

j_gene: TRBJ1-1
v_gene: TRBV28
d_gene: NA
abundance: NA
CDR3aa: CASSSPSGTFRSGTEAFF
CDR3nt: TGTGCCAGCAGTTCCCCCTCCGGGACATTTCGATCCGGCACTGAAGCTTTCTTT

j_gene: TRBJ2-5
v_gene: TRBV11-2
d_gene: NA
abundance: NA
CDR3aa: CASSLDGQGQETQYF
CDR3nt: TGTGCCAGCAGCTTAGATGGGCAGGGACAAGAGACCCAGTACTTC

j_gene: TRBJ1-1
v_gene: TRBV7-2
d_gene: TRBD1
abundance: NA
CDR3aa: CASSLATPGQGRAMNTEAFF
CDR3nt: TGTGCCAGCAGCTTAGCGACCCCGGGACAGGGACGCGCGATGAACACTGAAGCTTTCTTT

j_gene: TRBJ2-7
v_gene: TRBV28
d_gene: NA
abundance: NA
CDR3aa: CASKAAGLLRVYEQYF
CDR3nt: TGTGCCAGCAAAGCGGCAGGTCTTTTAAGGGTCTACGAGCAGTACTTC

j_gene: TRBJ1-1
v_gene: TRBV28
d_gene: NA
abundance: once
CDR3aa: CASSLGGGVIAFF
CDR3nt: TGTGCCAGCAGTTTGGGCGGGGGGGTCATAGCTTTCTTT

j_gene: TRBJ2-3
v_gene: TRBV9
d_gene: TRBD2
abundance: NA
CDR3aa: CASSVGVRTSGNTDTQYF
CDR3nt: TGTGCCAGCAGCGTAGGGGTAAGGACTAGCGGCAACACAGATACGCAGTATTTT

j_gene: TRBJ2-3
v_gene: TRBV2
d_gene: TRBD1
abundance: NA
CDR3aa: CASSGDRTTSTDTQYF
CDR3nt: TGTGCCAGCAGCGGGGACAGGACAACTAGCACAGATACGCAGTATTTT

j_gene: TRBJ2-7
v_gene: TRBV5-5
d_gene: TRBD1
abundance: NA
CDR3aa: CASSAARTGFLSSGQYF
CDR3nt: TGTGCCAGCAGTGCGGCGAGGACAGGGTTCCTTTCTTCAGGGCAGTACTTC

j_gene: TRBJ1-6
v_gene: TRBV4-2
d_gene: NA
abundance: NA
CDR3aa: CASSQGVRGGALNSPLHF
CDR3nt: TGTGCCAGCAGCCAAGGAGTGAGGGGGGGCGCACTTAATTCACCCCTCCACTTT

j_gene: TRBJ1-2
v_gene: TRBV20-1
d_gene: TRBD1
abundance: NA
CDR3aa: CSARRQGIDTF
CDR3nt: TGCAGTGCTAGAAGACAGGGAATCGACACCTTC

j_gene: TRBJ2-7
v_gene: TRBV30
d_gene: NA
abundance: NA
CDR3aa: CAWRAGQAYEQYF
CDR3nt: TGTGCCTGGAGAGCGGGACAGGCCTACGAGCAGTACTTC

j_gene: TRBJ2-1
v_gene: TRBV4-2
d_gene: TRBD2
abundance: NA
CDR3aa: CASSQGPGTSGYNEQFF
CDR3nt: TGTGCCAGCAGCCAAGGTCCCGGGACTAGCGGCTACAATGAGCAGTTCTTC

j_gene: TRBJ1-2
v_gene: TRBV19
d_gene: TRBD1
abundance: NA
CDR3aa: CASSIQTGGNYGYTF
CDR3nt: TGTGCCAGTAGTATCCAGACAGGGGGAAACTATGGCTACACCTTC

j_gene: TRBJ2-7
v_gene: TRBV5-1
d_gene: NA
abundance: NA
CDR3aa: CASSLAVVNGSSYEQYF
CDR3nt: TGCGCCAGCAGCTTGGCCGTGGTTAATGGGAGCTCCTACGAGCAGTACTTC

j_gene: TRBJ1-1
v_gene: TRBV18
d_gene: NA
abundance: NA
CDR3aa: CASSPRQKDTEAFF
CDR3nt: TGTGCCAGCTCACCTAGACAGAAGGACACTGAAGCTTTCTTT

j_gene: TRBJ2-3
v_gene: TRBV5-1
d_gene: TRBD2
abundance: NA
CDR3aa: CASSLKTSGALDTQYF
CDR3nt: TGCGCCAGCAGCTTGAAGACTAGCGGGGCGTTAGATACGCAGTATTTT

j_gene: TRBJ2-7
v_gene: TRBV7-9
d_gene: TRBD1
abundance: NA
CDR3aa: CASSKTGKTGEQYF
CDR3nt: TGTGCCAGCAGCAAGACAGGGAAAACGGGCGAGCAGTACTTC

j_gene: TRBJ2-1
v_gene: TRBV18
d_gene: NA
abundance: NA
CDR3aa: CASSPAGRGEQFF
CDR3nt: TGTGCCAGCTCACCTGCGGGAAGGGGTGAGCAGTTCTTC

j_gene: TRBJ2-7
v_gene: TRBV7-2
d_gene: NA
abundance: once
CDR3aa: CASSKGQINYEQYF
CDR3nt: TGTGCCAGCAGCAAAGGACAGATTAACTACGAGCAGTACTTC

j_gene: TRBJ1-2
v_gene: TRBV19
d_gene: NA
abundance: NA
CDR3aa: CASSHQGSGYGYTF
CDR3nt: TGTGCCAGTAGTCACCAGGGTTCGGGCTATGGCTACACCTTC

j_gene: TRBJ2-2
v_gene: TRBV7-9
d_gene: TRBD2
abundance: once
CDR3aa: CASSLIPGLAGWTGELFF
CDR3nt: TGTGCCAGCAGCTTGATCCCGGGACTAGCGGGGTGGACCGGGGAGCTGTTTTTT

j_gene: TRBJ1-1
v_gene: TRBV7-9
d_gene: TRBD1
abundance: NA
CDR3aa: CASSNSTGQREAFF
CDR3nt: TGTGCCAGCAGCAACTCGACAGGGCAGCGGGAAGCTTTCTTT

j_gene: TRBJ1-1
v_gene: TRBV5-4
d_gene: TRBD1
abundance: NA
CDR3aa: CASSQVGGTANTEAFF
CDR3nt: TGTGCCAGCAGCCAGGTAGGGGGGACAGCAAACACTGAAGCTTTCTTT

j_gene: TRBJ2-6
v_gene: TRBV28
d_gene: TRBD1
abundance: NA
CDR3aa: CASSPGQGANVLTF
CDR3nt: TGTGCCAGCAGTCCGGGACAGGGGGCCAACGTCCTGACTTTC

j_gene: TRBJ2-7
v_gene: TRBV10-3
d_gene: TRBD2
abundance: NA
CDR3aa: CAISVSGRVGSYEQYF
CDR3nt: TGTGCCATCAGTGTGAGTGGGAGGGTGGGTAGCTACGAGCAGTACTTC

j_gene: TRBJ1-5
v_gene: TRBV7-2
d_gene: NA
abundance: NA
CDR3aa: CASSLWGESNQPQHF
CDR3nt: TGTGCCAGCAGCTTATGGGGGGAAAGCAATCAGCCCCAGCATTTT

j_gene: TRBJ2-3
v_gene: TRBV7-9
d_gene: NA
abundance: NA
CDR3aa: CASSLLVSTDTQYF
CDR3nt: TGTGCCAGCAGCTTACTAGTGAGCACAGATACGCAGTATTTT

j_gene: TRBJ1-2
v_gene: TRBV28
d_gene: NA
abundance: NA
CDR3aa: CASTRRYYGYTF
CDR3nt: TGTGCCAGCACGAGGCGTTACTATGGCTACACCTTC

j_gene: TRBJ2-7
v_gene: TRBV7-2
d_gene: TRBD2
abundance: NA
CDR3aa: CASSRPGRMGYEQYF
CDR3nt: TGTGCCAGCAGCCGACCCGGGAGGATGGGTTACGAGCAGTACTTC

j_gene: TRBJ2-7
v_gene: TRBV7-9
d_gene: NA
abundance: NA
CDR3aa: CASSHSTLYEQYF
CDR3nt: TGTGCCAGCAGCCACTCGACTCTATACGAGCAGTACTTC

j_gene: TRBJ1-1
v_gene: TRBV9
d_gene: NA
abundance: NA
CDR3aa: CASSPPGLSGSTEAFF
CDR3nt: TGTGCCAGCAGCCCTCCGGGACTCTCGGGGAGCACTGAAGCTTTCTTT

j_gene: TRBJ2-6
v_gene: TRBV7-9
d_gene: TRBD1
abundance: NA
CDR3aa: CASSPYGQGVSGANVLTF
CDR3nt: TGTGCCAGCAGCCCCTACGGACAGGGGGTGTCTGGGGCCAACGTCCTGACTTTC